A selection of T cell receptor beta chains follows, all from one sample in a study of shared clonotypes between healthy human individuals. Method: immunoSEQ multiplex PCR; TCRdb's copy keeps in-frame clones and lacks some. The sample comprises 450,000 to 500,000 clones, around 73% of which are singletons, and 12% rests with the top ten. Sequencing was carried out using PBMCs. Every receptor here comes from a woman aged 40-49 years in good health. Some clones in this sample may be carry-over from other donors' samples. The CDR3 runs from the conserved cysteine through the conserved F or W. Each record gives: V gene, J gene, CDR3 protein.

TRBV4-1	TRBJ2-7	CASSQTMTGTGGIYEQYF
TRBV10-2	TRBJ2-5	CASSEGLAGGRWFQEVQYF
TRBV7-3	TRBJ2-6	CASSLETTPGANVLTF
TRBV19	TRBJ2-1	CASNQRERMGYNEQFF
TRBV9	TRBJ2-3	CASSVGGGGSWSTDTQYF
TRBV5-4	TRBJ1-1	CASSLGGRRDTEAFF
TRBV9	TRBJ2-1	CASTQGEGNEQFF
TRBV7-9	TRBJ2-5	CASSRTSETQYF
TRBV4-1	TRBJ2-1	CASSLGIRLEQFF
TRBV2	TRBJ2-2	CASSETGTDTGELFF
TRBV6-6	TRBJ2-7	CASSSHQDRTYEQYF
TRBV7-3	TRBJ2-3	CASSPGGLAGGLGTQYF
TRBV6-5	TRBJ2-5	CASRGQGPRETQYF
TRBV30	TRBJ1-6	CAWSVQAGNSPLHF
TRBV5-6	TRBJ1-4	CASSLHIGINEKLFF
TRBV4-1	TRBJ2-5	CASTQGGSGSGETQYF
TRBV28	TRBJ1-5	CAIQRLQGYQPQHF
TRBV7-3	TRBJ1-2	CASSPSGRGYGYTF
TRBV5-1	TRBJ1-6	CASSVGAVGQRNSPLHF
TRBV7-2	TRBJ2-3	CASSLRLAGGSGDTQYF
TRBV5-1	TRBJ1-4	CASSLTGTNEKLFF
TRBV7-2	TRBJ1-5	CASSGQGAFGQPQHF
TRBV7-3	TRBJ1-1	CASRPDRIAEAFF
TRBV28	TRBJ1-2	CAEGSSAYGYTF
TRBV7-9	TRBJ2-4	CASSPRSNIQYF
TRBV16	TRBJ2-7	CASSQSGAAFSYEQYF
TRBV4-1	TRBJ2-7	CASSPSPARGSEQYF
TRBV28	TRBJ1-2	CASSLGAAGNQGYTF
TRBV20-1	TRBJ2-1	CSALSNEQFF
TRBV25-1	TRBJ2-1	CASNLAGGRENEQFF
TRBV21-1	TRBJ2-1	CASSKGRTSGFHSYNEQFF
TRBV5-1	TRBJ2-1	CASSLVRETYNEQFF
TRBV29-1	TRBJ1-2	CSVELADSYGYTF
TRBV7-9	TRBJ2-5	CASNLLAGGGETQYF
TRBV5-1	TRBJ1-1	CASSLGVDTEAFF
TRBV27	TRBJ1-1	CASSFSDGHTEAFF